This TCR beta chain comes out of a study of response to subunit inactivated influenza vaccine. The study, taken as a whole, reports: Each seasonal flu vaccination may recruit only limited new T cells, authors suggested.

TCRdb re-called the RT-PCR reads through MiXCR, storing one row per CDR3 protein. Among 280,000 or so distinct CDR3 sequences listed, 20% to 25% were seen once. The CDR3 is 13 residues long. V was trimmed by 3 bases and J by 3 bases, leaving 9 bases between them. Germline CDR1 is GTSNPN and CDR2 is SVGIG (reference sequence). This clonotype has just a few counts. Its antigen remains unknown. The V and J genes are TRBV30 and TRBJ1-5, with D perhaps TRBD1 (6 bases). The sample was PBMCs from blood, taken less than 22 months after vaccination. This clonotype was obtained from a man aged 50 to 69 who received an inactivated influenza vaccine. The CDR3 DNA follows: TGTGCCTGGAGGGGACAAAACAATCAGCCCCAGCATTTT. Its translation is CAWRGQNNQPQHF.